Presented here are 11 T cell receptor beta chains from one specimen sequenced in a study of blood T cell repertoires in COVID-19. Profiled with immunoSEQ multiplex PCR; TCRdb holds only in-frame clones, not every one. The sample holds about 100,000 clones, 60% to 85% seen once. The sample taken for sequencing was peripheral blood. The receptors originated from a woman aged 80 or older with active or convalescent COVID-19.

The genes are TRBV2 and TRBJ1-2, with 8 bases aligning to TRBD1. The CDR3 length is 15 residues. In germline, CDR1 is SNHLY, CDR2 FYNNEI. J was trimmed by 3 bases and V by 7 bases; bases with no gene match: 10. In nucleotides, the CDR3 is TGTGCCAGCATTGACCCTGGGACAGGTGACTATGGCTACACCTTC. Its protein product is CASIDPGTGDYGYTF.

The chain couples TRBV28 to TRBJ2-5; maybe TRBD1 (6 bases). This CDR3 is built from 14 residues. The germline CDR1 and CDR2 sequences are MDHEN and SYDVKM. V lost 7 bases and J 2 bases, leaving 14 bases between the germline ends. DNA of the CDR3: TGTGCCAGCACCGGAGACAGGCGGCAAGAGACCCAGTACTTC. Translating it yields CASTGDRRQETQYF.

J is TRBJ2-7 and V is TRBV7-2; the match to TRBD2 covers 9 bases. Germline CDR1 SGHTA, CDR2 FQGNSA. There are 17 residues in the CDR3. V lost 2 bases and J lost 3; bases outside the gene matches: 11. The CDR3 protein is CASSLYSPSGKLYEQYF. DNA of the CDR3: TGTGCCAGCAGCTTATATAGTCCTAGCGGGAAGCTCTACGAGCAGTACTTC.

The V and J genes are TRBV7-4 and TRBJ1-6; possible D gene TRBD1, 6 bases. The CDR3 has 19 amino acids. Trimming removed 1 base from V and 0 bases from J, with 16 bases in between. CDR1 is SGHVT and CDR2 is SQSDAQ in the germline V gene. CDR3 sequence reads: CASSLGLLQGSSYNSPLHF. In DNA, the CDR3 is TGTGCCAGCAGCTTAGGGCTCCTTCAGGGGAGCTCCTATAATTCACCCCTCCACTTT.

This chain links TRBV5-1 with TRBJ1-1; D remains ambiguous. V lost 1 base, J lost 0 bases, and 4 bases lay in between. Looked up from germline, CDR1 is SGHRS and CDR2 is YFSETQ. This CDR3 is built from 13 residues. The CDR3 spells CASSLLMNTEAFF. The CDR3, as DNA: TGCGCCAGCAGCTTGCTAATGAACACTGAAGCTTTCTTT.

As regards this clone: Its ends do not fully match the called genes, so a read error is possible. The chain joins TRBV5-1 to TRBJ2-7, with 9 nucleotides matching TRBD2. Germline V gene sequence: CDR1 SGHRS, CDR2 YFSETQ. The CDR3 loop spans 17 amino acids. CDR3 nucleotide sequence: TGTGCCAGCAGCTTGGCCACGTCGGCGGGAGGGGCCTACGAGCAGTACTTC. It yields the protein CASSLATSAGGAYEQYF.

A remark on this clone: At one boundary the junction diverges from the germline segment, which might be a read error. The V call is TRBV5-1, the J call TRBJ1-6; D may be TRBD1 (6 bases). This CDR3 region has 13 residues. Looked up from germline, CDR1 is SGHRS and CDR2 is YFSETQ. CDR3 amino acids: CASSWDTNSPLHF. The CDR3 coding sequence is TGTGCCAGCAGTTGGGACACTAATTCACCCCTCCACTTT. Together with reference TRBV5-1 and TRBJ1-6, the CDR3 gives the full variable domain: KAGVTQTPRYLIKTRGQQVTLSCSPISGHRSVSWYQQTPGQGLQFLFEYFSETQRNKGNFPGRFSGRQFSNSRSEMNVSTLELGDSALYLCASSWDTNSPLHFGNGTRLTVT.

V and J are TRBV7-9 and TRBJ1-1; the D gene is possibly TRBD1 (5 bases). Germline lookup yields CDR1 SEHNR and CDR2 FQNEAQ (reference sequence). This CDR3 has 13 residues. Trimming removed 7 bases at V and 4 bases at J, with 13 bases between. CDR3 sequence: CASTHRGGTEAFF. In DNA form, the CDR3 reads TGTGCCAGCACCCACCGGGGGGGCACTGAAGCTTTCTTT.

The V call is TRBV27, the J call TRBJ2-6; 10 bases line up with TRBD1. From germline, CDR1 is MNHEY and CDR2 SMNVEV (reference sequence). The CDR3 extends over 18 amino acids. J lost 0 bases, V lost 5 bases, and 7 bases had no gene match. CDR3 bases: TGTGCCAGCAGTGACGGGACAGGGGTATTCTCTGGGGCCAACGTCCTGACTTTC. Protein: CASSDGTGVFSGANVLTF. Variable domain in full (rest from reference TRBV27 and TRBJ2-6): EAQVTQNPRYLITVTGKKLTVTCSQNMNHEYMSWYRQDPGLGLRQIYYSMNVEVTDKGDVPEGYKVSRKEKRNFPLILESPSPNQTSLYFCASSDGTGVFSGANVLTFGAGSRLTVL.

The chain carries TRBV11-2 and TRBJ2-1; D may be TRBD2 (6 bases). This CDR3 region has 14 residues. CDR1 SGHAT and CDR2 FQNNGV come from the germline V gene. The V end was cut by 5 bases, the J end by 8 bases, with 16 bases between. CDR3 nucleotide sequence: TGTGCCAGCAGCCCACTAGCACGGACGGATGAGCAGTTCTTC. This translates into CASSPLARTDEQFF.

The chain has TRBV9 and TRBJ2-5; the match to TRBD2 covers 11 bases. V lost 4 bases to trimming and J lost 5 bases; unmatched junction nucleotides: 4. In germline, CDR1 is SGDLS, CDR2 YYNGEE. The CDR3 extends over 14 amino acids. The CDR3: CASSPRTSGETQYF. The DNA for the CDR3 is TGTGCCAGCAGCCCTCGGACTAGCGGGGAGACCCAGTACTTC.